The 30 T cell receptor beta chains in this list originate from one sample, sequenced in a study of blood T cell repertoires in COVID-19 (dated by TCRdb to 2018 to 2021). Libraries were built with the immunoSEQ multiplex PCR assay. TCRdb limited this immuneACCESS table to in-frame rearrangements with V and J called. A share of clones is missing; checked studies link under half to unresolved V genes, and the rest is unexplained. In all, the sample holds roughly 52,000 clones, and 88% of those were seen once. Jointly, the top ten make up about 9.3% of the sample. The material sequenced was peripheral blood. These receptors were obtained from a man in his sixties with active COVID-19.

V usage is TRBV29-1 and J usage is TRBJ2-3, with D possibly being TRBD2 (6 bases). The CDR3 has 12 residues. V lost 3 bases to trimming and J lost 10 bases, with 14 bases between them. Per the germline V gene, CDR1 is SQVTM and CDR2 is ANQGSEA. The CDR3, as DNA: TGCAGCGTTGATGCGGGGCGCCGGGCGCAGTATTTT. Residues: CSVDAGRRAQYF.

CDR3 nucleotides: TGTGCCAGCAGTTTATGGGGGGCGTCTGACTATGGCTACACCTTC. Residues: CASSLWGASDYGYTF. The chain is built from TRBV28 and TRBJ1-2; tentatively, D is TRBD1 (6 bases). The CDR3 consists of 15 residues. Germline loops: CDR1 MDHEN, CDR2 SYDVKM. Trimming shortened V by 0 bases and J by 3 bases, and 11 bases separated the two germline ends.

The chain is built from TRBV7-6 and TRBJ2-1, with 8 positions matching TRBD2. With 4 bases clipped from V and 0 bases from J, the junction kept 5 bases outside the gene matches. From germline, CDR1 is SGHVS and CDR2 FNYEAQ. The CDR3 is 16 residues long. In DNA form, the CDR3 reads TGTGCCAGCAGCTCGGGAGGGCCGAGCTCCTACAATGAGCAGTTCTTC. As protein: CASSSGGPSSYNEQFF.

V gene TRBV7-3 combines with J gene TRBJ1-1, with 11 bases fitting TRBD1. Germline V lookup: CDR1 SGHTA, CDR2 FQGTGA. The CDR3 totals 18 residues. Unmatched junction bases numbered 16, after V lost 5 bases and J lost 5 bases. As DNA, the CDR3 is TGTGCCAGCAGCCCACACGCTACCGGGACAGGGGGACAAACTGAAGCTTTCTTT. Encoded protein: CASSPHATGTGGQTEAFF.

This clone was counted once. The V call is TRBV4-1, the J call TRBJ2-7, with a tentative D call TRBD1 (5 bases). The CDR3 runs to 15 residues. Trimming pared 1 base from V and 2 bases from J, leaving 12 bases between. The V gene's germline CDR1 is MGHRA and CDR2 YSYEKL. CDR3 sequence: CASSQVGAGPYEQYF. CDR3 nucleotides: TGCGCCAGCAGCCAAGTAGGGGCAGGACCCTACGAGCAGTACTTC.

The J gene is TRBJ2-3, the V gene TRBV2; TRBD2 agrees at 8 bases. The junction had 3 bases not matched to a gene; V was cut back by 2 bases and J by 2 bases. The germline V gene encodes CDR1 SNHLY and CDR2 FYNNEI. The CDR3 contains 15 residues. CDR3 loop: CASSETGGLTDTQYF. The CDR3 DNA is TGTGCCAGCAGTGAAACGGGAGGGCTCACAGATACGCAGTATTTT.

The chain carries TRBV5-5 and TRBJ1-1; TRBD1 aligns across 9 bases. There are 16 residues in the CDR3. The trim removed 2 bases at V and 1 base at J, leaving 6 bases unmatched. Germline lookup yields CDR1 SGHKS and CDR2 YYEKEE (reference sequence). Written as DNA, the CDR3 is TGTGCCAGCAGCTTTACAGGGGGCGAGAAGAACACTGAAGCTTTCTTT. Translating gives CASSFTGGEKNTEAFF.

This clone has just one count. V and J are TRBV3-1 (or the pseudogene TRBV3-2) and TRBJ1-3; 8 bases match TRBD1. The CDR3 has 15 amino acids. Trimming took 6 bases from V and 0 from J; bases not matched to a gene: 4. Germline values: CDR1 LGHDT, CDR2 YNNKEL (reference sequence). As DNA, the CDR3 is TGTGCCAGCAGTTGGACAGGGAGCTCTGGAAACACCATATATTTT. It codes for CASSWTGSSGNTIYF.

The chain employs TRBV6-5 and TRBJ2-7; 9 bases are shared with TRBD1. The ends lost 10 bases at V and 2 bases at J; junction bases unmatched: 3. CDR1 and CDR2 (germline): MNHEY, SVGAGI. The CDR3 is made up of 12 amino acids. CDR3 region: CATRTGAYEQYF. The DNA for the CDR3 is TGTGCCACCCGGACAGGGGCCTACGAGCAGTACTTC.

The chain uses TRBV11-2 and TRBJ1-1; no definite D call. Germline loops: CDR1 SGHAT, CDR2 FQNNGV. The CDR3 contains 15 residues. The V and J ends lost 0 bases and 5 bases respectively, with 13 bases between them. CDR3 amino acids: CASSLEVKGGTEAFF. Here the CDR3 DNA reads TGTGCCAGCAGCTTAGAGGTCAAGGGAGGGACTGAAGCTTTCTTT.

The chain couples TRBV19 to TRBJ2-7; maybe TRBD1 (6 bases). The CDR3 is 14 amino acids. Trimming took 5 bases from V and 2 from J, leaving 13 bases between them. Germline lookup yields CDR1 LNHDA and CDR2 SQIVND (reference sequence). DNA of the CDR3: TGTGCCAGTAGTTTCCGGGACACGGCCTACGAGCAGTACTTC. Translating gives CASSFRDTAYEQYF.

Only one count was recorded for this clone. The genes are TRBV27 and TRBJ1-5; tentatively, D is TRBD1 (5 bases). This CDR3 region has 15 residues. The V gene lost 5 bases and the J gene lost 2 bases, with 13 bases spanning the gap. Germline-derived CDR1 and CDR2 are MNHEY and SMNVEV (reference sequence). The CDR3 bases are TGTGCCAGCAGTCCCCCGGGAGGGGGCAATCAGCCCCAGCATTTT. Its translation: CASSPPGGGNQPQHF.

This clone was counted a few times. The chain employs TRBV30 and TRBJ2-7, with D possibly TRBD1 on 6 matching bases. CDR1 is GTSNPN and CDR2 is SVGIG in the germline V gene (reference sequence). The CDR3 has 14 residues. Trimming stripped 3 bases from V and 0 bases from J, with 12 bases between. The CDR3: CAWRAGTLSYEQYF. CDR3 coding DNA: TGTGCCTGGAGGGCCGGGACACTCTCCTACGAGCAGTACTTC.

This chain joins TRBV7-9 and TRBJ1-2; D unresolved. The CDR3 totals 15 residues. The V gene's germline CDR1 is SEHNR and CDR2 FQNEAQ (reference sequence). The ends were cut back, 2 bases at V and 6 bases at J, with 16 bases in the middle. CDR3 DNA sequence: TGTGCCAGCAGCTTATCAACAGACGGCTTCAATGGCTACACCTTC. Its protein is CASSLSTDGFNGYTF.

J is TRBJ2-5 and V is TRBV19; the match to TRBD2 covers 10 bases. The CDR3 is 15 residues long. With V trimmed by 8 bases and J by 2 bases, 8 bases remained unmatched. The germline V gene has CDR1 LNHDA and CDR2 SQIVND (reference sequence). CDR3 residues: CASGEAGGIQETQYF. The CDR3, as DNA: TGTGCCAGTGGGGAAGCGGGAGGGATACAAGAGACCCAGTACTTC.

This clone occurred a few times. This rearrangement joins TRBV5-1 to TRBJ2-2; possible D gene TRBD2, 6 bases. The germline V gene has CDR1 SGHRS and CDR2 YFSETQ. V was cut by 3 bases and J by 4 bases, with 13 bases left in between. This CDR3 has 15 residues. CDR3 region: CASSYERRGTGELFF. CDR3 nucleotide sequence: TGCGCCAGCAGCTACGAGAGGAGGGGCACCGGGGAGCTGTTTTTT.

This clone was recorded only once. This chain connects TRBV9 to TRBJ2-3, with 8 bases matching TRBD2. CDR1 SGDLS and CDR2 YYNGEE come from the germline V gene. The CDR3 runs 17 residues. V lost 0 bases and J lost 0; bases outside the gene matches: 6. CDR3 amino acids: CASSVEYREGSTDTQYF. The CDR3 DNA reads TGTGCCAGCAGCGTAGAGTACCGGGAGGGGAGCACAGATACGCAGTATTTT.

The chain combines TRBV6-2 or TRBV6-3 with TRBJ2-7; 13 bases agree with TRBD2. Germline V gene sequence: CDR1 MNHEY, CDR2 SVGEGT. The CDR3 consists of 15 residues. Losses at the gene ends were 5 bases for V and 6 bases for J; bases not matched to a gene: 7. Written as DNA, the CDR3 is TGTGCCAGCAGTCAAGGACTAGCGGGAGTTTCCGAGCAGTACTTC. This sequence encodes CASSQGLAGVSEQYF.

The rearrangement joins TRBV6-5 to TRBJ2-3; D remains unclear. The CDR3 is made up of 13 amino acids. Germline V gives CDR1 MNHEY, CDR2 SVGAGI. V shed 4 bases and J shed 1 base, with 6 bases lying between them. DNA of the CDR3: TGTGCCAGCAGTTCCGCGGGCACAGATACGCAGTATTTT. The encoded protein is CASSSAGTDTQYF.

CDR3 in amino acids: CASSTGFGQPQHF. The CDR3 nucleotides are TGTGCCAGCAGTACAGGTTTCGGTCAGCCCCAGCATTTT. The V call is TRBV27, the J call TRBJ1-5; TRBD1 is a possible D gene (5 bases). V lost 5 bases and J 6 bases, leaving 11 bases between the germline ends. There are 13 residues in the CDR3. CDR1 and CDR2 (germline): MNHEY, SMNVEV (reference sequence).

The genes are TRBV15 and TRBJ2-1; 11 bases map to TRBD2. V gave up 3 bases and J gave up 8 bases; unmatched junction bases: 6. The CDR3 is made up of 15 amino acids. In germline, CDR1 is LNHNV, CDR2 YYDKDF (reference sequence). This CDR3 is CATSRALAGGDEQFF. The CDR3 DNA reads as TGTGCCACCAGCAGGGCGCTAGCGGGAGGTGATGAGCAGTTCTTC.

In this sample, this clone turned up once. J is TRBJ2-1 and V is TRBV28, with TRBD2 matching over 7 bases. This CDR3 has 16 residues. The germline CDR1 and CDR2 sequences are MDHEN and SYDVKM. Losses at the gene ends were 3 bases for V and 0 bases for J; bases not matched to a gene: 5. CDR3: CASSLGGMSSYNEQFF. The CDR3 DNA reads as TGTGCCAGCAGTTTGGGGGGGATGAGCTCCTACAATGAGCAGTTCTTC.

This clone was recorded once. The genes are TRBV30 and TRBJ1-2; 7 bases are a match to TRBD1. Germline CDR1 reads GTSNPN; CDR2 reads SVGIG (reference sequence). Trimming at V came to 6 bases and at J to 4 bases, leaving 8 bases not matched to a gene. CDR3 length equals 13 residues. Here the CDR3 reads CACPPTGAYGYTF. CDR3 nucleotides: TGTGCCTGCCCGCCCACAGGGGCCTATGGCTACACCTTC.

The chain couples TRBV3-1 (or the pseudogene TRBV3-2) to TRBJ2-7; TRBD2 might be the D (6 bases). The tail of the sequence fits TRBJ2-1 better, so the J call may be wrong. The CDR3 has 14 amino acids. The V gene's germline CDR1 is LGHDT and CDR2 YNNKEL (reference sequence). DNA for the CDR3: TGTGCCAGCAGCAGAGCGGGTTCCTACAATGAGCAGTTCTTC. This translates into CASSRAGSYNEQFF.

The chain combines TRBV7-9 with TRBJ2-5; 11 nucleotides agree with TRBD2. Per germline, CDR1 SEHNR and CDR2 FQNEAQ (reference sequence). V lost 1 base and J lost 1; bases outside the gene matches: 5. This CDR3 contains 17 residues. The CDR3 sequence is CASSLGVSGRAQETQYF. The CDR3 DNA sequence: TGTGCCAGCAGCTTAGGAGTTAGCGGGAGGGCCCAAGAGACCCAGTACTTC. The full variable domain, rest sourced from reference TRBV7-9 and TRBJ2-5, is DTGVSQNPRHKITKRGQNVTFRCDPISEHNRLYWYRQTLGQGPEFLTYFQNEAQLEKSRLLSDRFSAERPKGSFSTLEIQRTEQGDSAMYLCASSLGVSGRAQETQYFGPGTRLLVL.

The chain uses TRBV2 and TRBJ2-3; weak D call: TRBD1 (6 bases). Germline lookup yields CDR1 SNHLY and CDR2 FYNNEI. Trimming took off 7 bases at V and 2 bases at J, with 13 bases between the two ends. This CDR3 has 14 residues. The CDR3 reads CASINRVDTDTQYF. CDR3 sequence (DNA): TGTGCCAGCATAAACAGGGTAGACACAGATACGCAGTATTTT. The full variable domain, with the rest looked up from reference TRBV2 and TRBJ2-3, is EPEVTQTPSHQVTQMGQEVILRCVPISNHLYFYWYRQILGQKVEFLVSFYNNEISEKSEIFDDQFSVERPDGSNFTLKIRSTKLEDSAMYFCASINRVDTDTQYFGPGTRLTVL.

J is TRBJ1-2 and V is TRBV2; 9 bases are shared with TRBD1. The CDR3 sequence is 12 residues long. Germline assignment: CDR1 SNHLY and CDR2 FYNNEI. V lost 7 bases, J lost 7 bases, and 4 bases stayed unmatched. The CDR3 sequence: CASTTGGPGYTF. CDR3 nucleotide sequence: TGTGCCAGCACGACAGGGGGACCTGGCTACACCTTC.

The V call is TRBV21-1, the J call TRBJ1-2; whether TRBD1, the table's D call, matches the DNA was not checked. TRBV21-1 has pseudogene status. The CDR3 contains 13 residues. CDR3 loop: CASTRGANYGYTF. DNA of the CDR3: TGTGCCAGCACCAGGGGGGCTAACTATGGCTACACCTTC.

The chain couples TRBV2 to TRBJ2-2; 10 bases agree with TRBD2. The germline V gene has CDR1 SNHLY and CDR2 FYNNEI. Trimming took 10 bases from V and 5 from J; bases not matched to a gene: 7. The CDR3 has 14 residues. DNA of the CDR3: TGTGCCACCAAAGCGGGAGGGGGGACCGGGGAGCTGTTTTTT. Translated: CATKAGGGTGELFF.

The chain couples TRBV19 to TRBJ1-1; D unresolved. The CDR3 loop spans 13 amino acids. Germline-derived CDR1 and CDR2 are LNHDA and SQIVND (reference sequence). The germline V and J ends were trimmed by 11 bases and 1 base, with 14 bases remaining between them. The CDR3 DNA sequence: TGTGCCCTCCCCCCGCGGGGGAACACTGAAGCTTTCTTT. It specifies CALPPRGNTEAFF.